The next 30 T cell receptor beta chains were all read from a single sample in a study of Ad26.COV2.S vaccination and SARS-CoV-2 variants. The treatment is: roughly 18 received Ad26.COV2.S at low or high dose, single or two shots; several received placebo; per-sample allocation not given. Samples came from day 63 after the first vaccine or placebo injection. TCRdb's copy holds only in-frame clones and misses some; the assay was immunoSEQ multiplex PCR. The profile shows 350,000 to 400,000 clones, roughly nine tenths of them singletons. Sequenced here: peripheral blood, sampled in a trial of Ad26.COV2.S vaccine versus placebo. Source of these receptors: a person between 18 and 60 years old who received the Ad26.COV2.S COVID-19 vaccine or a placebo.

V gene TRBV5-8 combines with J gene TRBJ2-5; D ambiguous. The V end lost 3 bases, the J end lost 5 bases, and 11 bases lay between the germline ends. The CDR3 runs to 13 residues. Germline V gives CDR1 SGHTS, CDR2 YDEGEE. DNA of the CDR3: TGTGCCAGCAGCTCCCTCTTGAGTGAGACCCAGTACTTC. Translated, it gives CASSSLLSETQYF.

This clone was recorded once. This chain joins TRBV18 and TRBJ1-5, with D possibly matching TRBD1 (6 bases). The CDR3 is 14 amino acids. Germline assignment: CDR1 KGHSH and CDR2 LQKENI. Trimming removed 2 bases at V and 1 base at J, with 6 bases between. This CDR3 is CASSPDRSNQPQHF. The CDR3 nucleotides are TGTGCCAGCTCACCAGACAGGAGCAATCAGCCCCAGCATTTT. Drawing the rest from reference TRBV18 and TRBJ1-5, the complete variable domain is NAGVMQNPRHLVRRRGQEARLRCSPMKGHSHVYWYRQLPEEGLKFMVYLQKENIIDESGMPKERFSAEFPKEGPSILRIQQVVRGDSAAYFCASSPDRSNQPQHFGDGTRLSIL.

This clone was seen more than once but under ten times. This chain joins TRBV5-6 and TRBJ1-1, with TRBD1 as a possible D gene (5 bases). In germline, CDR1 is SGHDT, CDR2 YYEEEE. The CDR3 runs to 13 residues. The V gene lost 4 bases and the J gene lost 8 bases, with 15 bases spanning the gap. CDR3 nucleotides: TGTGCCAGCAGCCTTGTTCCCTCAGGGGAAGCTTTCTTT. Translation gives CASSLVPSGEAFF.

CDR3: CASSFKSGGHQPQHF. DNA for the CDR3: TGTGCCAGCAGCTTTAAGTCTGGGGGGCATCAGCCCCAGCATTTT. This chain links TRBV5-6 with TRBJ1-5; tentatively, D is TRBD1 (6 bases). Between the trimmed V and J ends, which lost 2 bases and 5 bases, there was a span of 14 bases. The CDR3 consists of 15 residues. The germline CDR1 and CDR2 sequences are SGHDT and YYEEEE.

The J gene is TRBJ1-3, the V gene TRBV4-1; D might be TRBD1 (5 bases). Germline values: CDR1 MGHRA, CDR2 YSYEKL. V was pared by 1 base and J by 4 bases, with 14 bases between. The CDR3 consists of 16 residues. CDR3 region: CASSQVRGEAGNTIYF. CDR3 bases: TGCGCCAGCAGCCAAGTAAGGGGCGAGGCCGGAAACACCATATATTTT.

V and J are TRBV4-1 and TRBJ2-7; D is possibly TRBD1 (5 bases). This CDR3 is built from 12 residues. V dropped 4 bases and J dropped 7 bases, with 11 bases sitting between them. Germline CDR1 reads MGHRA; CDR2 reads YSYEKL. CDR3 in amino acids: CASSPGPGEQYF. The CDR3 nucleotides read TGCGCCAGCAGCCCAGGGCCCGGAGAGCAGTACTTC.

This chain uses TRBV4-1 with TRBJ2-4; 7 nucleotides match TRBD1. The germline V gene encodes CDR1 MGHRA and CDR2 YSYEKL. The CDR3 consists of 18 residues. V shed 1 base, J shed 1 base, and the junction held 10 bases outside the gene matches. DNA of the CDR3: TGCGCCAGCAGCCAAGGTCCACAGGGGATTATTGCCAAAAACATTCAGTACTTC. It codes for CASSQGPQGIIAKNIQYF.

CDR3 amino acids: CASSRYSPPWNYGYTF. DNA for the CDR3: TGTGCCAGCAGCCGCTACTCCCCTCCGTGGAACTATGGCTACACCTTC. V gene TRBV3-1 (or the pseudogene TRBV3-2) combines with J gene TRBJ1-2; D not certain. CDR1 and CDR2 (germline): LGHDT, YNNKEL (reference sequence). The CDR3 is 16 residues long. V was clipped by 4 bases and J by 2 bases, with 17 bases between them.

This sequence joins TRBV5-1 and TRBJ2-1, with D unresolved. V was clipped by 3 bases and J by 0 bases, with 7 bases between them. The germline V gene has CDR1 SGHRS and CDR2 YFSETQ. This CDR3 is 14 amino acids long. The CDR3 bases are TGCGCCAGCAGCTCCAGCAGCTCCTACAATGAGCAGTTCTTC. It translates to CASSSSSSYNEQFF.

The rearrangement joins TRBV11-2 to TRBJ2-7; D is possibly TRBD1 (6 bases). The CDR3 has 14 amino acids. Per germline, CDR1 SGHAT and CDR2 FQNNGV. V lost 5 bases to trimming and J lost 3 bases, with 14 bases between them. CDR3 residues: CASSHPSGDYEQYF. CDR3 DNA: TGTGCCAGCAGCCACCCCTCAGGGGACTACGAGCAGTACTTC.

J is TRBJ2-7 and V is TRBV6-5; 8 bases line up with TRBD1. The germline CDR1 and CDR2 sequences are MNHEY and SVGAGI. Trimming cost V 7 bases and J 6 bases; bases outside gene matches: 11. The CDR3 totals 14 residues. The CDR3 loop reads CASKNGQGAGEQYF. CDR3 coding DNA: TGTGCCAGCAAAAATGGCCAGGGGGCTGGCGAGCAGTACTTC.

The chain recombines TRBV2 with TRBJ2-2; the D is unclear. This CDR3 region has 11 residues. Germline V gives CDR1 SNHLY, CDR2 FYNNEI. The V gene lost 11 bases and the J gene lost 6 bases, with 10 bases spanning the gap. CDR3: CACRSAGELFF. The CDR3 bases are TGTGCCTGCCGATCAGCCGGGGAGCTGTTTTTT.

The chain employs TRBV5-7 and TRBJ2-2; the D call may be TRBD1 or TRBD2 (5 bases each). TRBV5-7 is designated an ORF whose function remains uncertain. Trimming took 1 base from V and 4 from J, leaving 11 bases between them. The CDR3 runs 15 residues. CDR3 in amino acids: CASSLLGTVTGELFF. In DNA, the CDR3 is TGTGCCAGCAGCTTGTTGGGGACCGTCACCGGGGAGCTGTTTTTT.

The chain links TRBV19 to TRBJ1-4, with 9 bases that match TRBD1. Germline values: CDR1 LNHDA, CDR2 SQIVND (reference sequence). The CDR3 runs to 15 residues. The V and J ends lost 8 bases and 7 bases, in that order; junction bases with no gene match: 11. The CDR3: CASSQSTGGSEKLFF. The CDR3, as DNA: TGTGCCAGTTCCCAATCCACAGGGGGCAGTGAAAAACTGTTTTTT.

This chain joins TRBV19 and TRBJ1-1; the match to TRBD1 covers 8 bases. J gave up 5 bases and V 5 bases, and 10 bases lay outside the gene matches. The CDR3 is 15 residues long. Germline CDR1 is LNHDA and CDR2 is SQIVND (reference sequence). CDR3 region: CASSSPPDRATEAFF. CDR3 in DNA: TGTGCCAGTAGTTCCCCCCCGGACAGGGCAACTGAAGCTTTCTTT. Full variable domain (remainder filled in from reference TRBV19 and TRBJ1-1): DGGITQSPKYLFRKEGQNVTLSCEQNLNHDAMYWYRQDPGQGLRLIYYSQIVNDFQKGDIAEGYSVSREKKESFPLTVTSAQKNPTAFYLCASSSPPDRATEAFFGQGTRLTVV.

The chain uses TRBV24-1 and TRBJ1-2; D is perhaps TRBD1 (5 bases). Per the germline V gene, CDR1 is KGHDR and CDR2 is SFDVKD. The CDR3 extends over 15 amino acids. Trimming cost V 2 bases and J 7 bases, with 16 bases left between them. The CDR3 spells CATSDSTRITGGYTF. CDR3 DNA: TGTGCCACCAGTGATTCGACACGGATAACAGGTGGCTACACCTTC.

This chain connects TRBV7-6 to TRBJ1-2, with D possibly TRBD1 on 6 matching bases. The CDR3 sequence is 16 residues long. V lost 5 bases to trimming and J lost 2 bases, with 18 bases between them. Germline CDR1 is SGHVS and CDR2 is FNYEAQ. The DNA of the CDR3 is TGTGCCAGCAGCCTAACACTTTCAGGGGAAAACTATGGCTACACCTTC. Its translation is CASSLTLSGENYGYTF.

The chain couples TRBV30 to TRBJ2-5; D ambiguous. The CDR3 totals 12 residues. V was cut by 1 base and J by 3 bases, with 6 bases left in between. The V gene's germline CDR1 is GTSNPN and CDR2 SVGIG (reference sequence). CDR3 nucleotides: TGTGCCTGGAGTGCTGTCAAAGAGACCCAGTACTTC. This codes for CAWSAVKETQYF. Full variable domain (missing parts from reference TRBV30 and TRBJ2-5): SQTIHQWPATLVQPVGSPLSLECTVEGTSNPNLYWYRQAAGRGLQLLFYSVGIGQISSEVPQNLSASRPQDRQFILSSKKLLLSDSGFYLCAWSAVKETQYFGPGTRLLVL.

The chain employs TRBV7-2 and TRBJ1-1, with D perhaps TRBD1 (6 bases). The V gene lost 2 bases and the J gene lost 1 base, with 11 bases spanning the gap. Germline loops: CDR1 SGHTA, CDR2 FQGNSA. The CDR3 consists of 15 residues. The CDR3 nucleotides are TGTGCCAGCAGCTTACACGGGGGCGCGAACACTGAAGCTTTCTTT. Encoded protein: CASSLHGGANTEAFF.

This clone is a singleton in its sample. V gene TRBV6-1 combines with J gene TRBJ1-1; no clear D gene. From germline, CDR1 is MNHNS and CDR2 SASEGT. V dropped 3 bases and J dropped 8 bases, with 10 bases sitting between them. The CDR3 is 12 residues long. The DNA for the CDR3 is TGTGCCAGCAGTGATTTCACTTCGGAAGCTTTCTTT. Its translation is CASSDFTSEAFF.

V and J are TRBV5-8 and TRBJ2-7; 8 bases are a match to TRBD2. This CDR3 is built from 15 residues. Germline V gives CDR1 SGHTS, CDR2 YDEGEE. Trimming at V came to 0 bases and at J to 4 bases, leaving 6 bases not matched to a gene. The CDR3 DNA is TGTGCCAGCAGCTTGGATGAGACTAGCGAGTACGAGCAGTACTTC. Translation: CASSLDETSEYEQYF.

V usage is TRBV7-9 and J usage is TRBJ1-2; TRBD1 is a possible D gene (6 bases). Germline CDR1 reads SEHNR; CDR2 reads FQNEAQ (reference sequence). The CDR3 covers 14 residues. Trimming stripped 4 bases from V and 7 bases from J, with 16 bases between. CDR3 amino acids: CASSSEAGVVGYTF. Written as DNA, the CDR3 is TGTGCCAGCAGCTCAGAAGCAGGGGTAGTTGGCTACACCTTC.

This clone appeared a single time. V gene TRBV3-1 (or the pseudogene TRBV3-2) combines with J gene TRBJ1-5; D gene ambiguous. V dropped 0 bases and J dropped 2 bases, with 17 bases sitting between them. The CDR3 runs 18 residues. Germline assignment: CDR1 LGHDT and CDR2 YNNKEL (reference sequence). The CDR3 is CASSQDRRSPLRNQPQHF. DNA for the CDR3: TGTGCCAGCAGCCAAGATAGAAGGAGTCCTCTTCGCAATCAGCCCCAGCATTTT.

J is TRBJ2-5 and V is TRBV30; 8 bases match TRBD1. CDR1 is GTSNPN, CDR2 SVGIG, per germline (reference sequence). The CDR3 loop spans 14 amino acids. CDR3 nucleotides: TGTGGACTTCAGGGGCAGGGGGCAGGAGAGACCCAGTACTTC. Translation: CGLQGQGAGETQYF.

This clone has a single count. This rearrangement joins TRBV27 to TRBJ1-2, with 7 nucleotides matching TRBD1. The V gene end was trimmed by 5 bases and the J gene end by 6 bases; junction bases not matched to a gene: 9. Germline V gene lookup returns CDR1 MNHEY and CDR2 SMNVEV (reference sequence). This CDR3 region has 14 residues. CDR3 sequence: CASSPLTGLDGYTF. CDR3 sequence (DNA): TGTGCCAGCAGTCCACTGACAGGGCTGGATGGCTACACCTTC.

The rearrangement joins TRBV5-1 to TRBJ1-1; 7 nucleotides agree with TRBD1. V dropped 4 bases and J dropped 11; count of bases not matched to a gene: 11. This CDR3 is 13 amino acids long. CDR1 and CDR2 (germline): SGHRS, YFSETQ. CDR3 sequence (DNA): TGCGCCAGCAGCCCGACAGGGACCGGGGACGCTTTCTTT. It codes for CASSPTGTGDAFF.

CDR3 nucleotide sequence: TGTGCCAGCAGCCAAGCCCGGCGAGCAGCGGGGCAACTCTACGAGCAGTACTTC. Protein product: CASSQARRAAGQLYEQYF. The genes are TRBV3-1 (or the pseudogene TRBV3-2) and TRBJ2-7; 7 nucleotides match TRBD2. V lost 1 base to trimming and J lost 3 bases; unmatched junction nucleotides: 15. Germline V gene lookup returns CDR1 LGHDT and CDR2 YNNKEL (reference sequence). The CDR3 loop spans 18 amino acids.

The chain combines TRBV6-1 with TRBJ1-1; D gene uncertain. The germline V gene has CDR1 MNHNS and CDR2 SASEGT. Trimming removed 6 bases from V and 8 bases from J, with 19 bases in between. This CDR3 spans 14 amino acids. Here the CDR3 reads CASSHDNPHWEAFF. In nucleotides, the CDR3 is TGTGCCAGCAGCCACGACAATCCACACTGGGAAGCTTTCTTT.

The chain carries TRBV2 and TRBJ2-5, with D unclear. There are 13 residues in the CDR3. Trimming took 3 bases from V and 1 from J, leaving 6 bases between them. Germline CDR1 is SNHLY and CDR2 is FYNNEI. This chain's CDR3 is CASSDPLQETQYF. In nucleotides, the CDR3 is TGTGCCAGCAGTGACCCTCTCCAAGAGACCCAGTACTTC. Variable domain in full (rest from reference TRBV2 and TRBJ2-5): EPEVTQTPSHQVTQMGQEVILRCVPISNHLYFYWYRQILGQKVEFLVSFYNNEISEKSEIFDDQFSVERPDGSNFTLKIRSTKLEDSAMYFCASSDPLQETQYFGPGTRLLVL.

This chain connects TRBV19 to TRBJ2-5; D is undetermined. The CDR3 has 13 amino acids. The ends were cut back, 3 bases at V and 2 bases at J, with 7 bases in the middle. CDR1 is LNHDA, CDR2 SQIVND, per germline (reference sequence). In nucleotides, the CDR3 is TGTGCCAGTAGTATGTACGGGCAAGAGACCCAGTACTTC. Protein product: CASSMYGQETQYF.